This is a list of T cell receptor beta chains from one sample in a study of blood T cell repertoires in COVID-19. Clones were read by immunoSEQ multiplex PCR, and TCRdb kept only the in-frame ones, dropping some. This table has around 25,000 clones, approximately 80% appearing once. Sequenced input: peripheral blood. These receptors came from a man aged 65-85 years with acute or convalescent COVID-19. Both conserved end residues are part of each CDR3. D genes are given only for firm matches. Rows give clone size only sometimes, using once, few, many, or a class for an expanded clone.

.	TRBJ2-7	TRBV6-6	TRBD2	TGTGCCAGCAGTTACTCGGTTAGCGGGAGGGCCTACGAGCAGTACTTC	CASSYSVSGRAYEQYF
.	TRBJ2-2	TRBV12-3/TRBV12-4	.	TGTGCCAGCGAGTGGACATACACCGGGGAGCTGTTTTTT	CASEWTYTGELFF
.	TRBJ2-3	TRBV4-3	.	TGCGCCAGCAGCCAAGGGAACGGGAAGGGAGATACGCAGTATTTT	CASSQGNGKGDTQYF
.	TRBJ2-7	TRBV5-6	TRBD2	TGTGCCAGCAGCCGGGAGGACGGTAGCTCCTACGAGCAGTACTTC	CASSREDGSSYEQYF
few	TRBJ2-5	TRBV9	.	TGTGCCAGCAGCGAGGGACTTACTTTGAGGGAGACCCAGTACTTC	CASSEGLTLRETQYF
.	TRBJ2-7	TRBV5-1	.	TGCGCCAGCACCTTGGAGGGGGCGCGCGAGCAGTACTTC	CASTLEGAREQYF
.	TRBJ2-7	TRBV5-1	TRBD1	TGCGCCAGCAGCTTGTGGGGCCGGGACAGTGATGGTGAGCAGTACTTC	CASSLWGRDSDGEQYF
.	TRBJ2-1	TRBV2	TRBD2	TGTGCCAGCACTCGGGAGGTCGGGTACAATGAGCAGTTCTTC	CASTREVGYNEQFF
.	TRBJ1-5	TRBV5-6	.	TGTGCCAGCAGCTGGGGCCCCAATCAGCCCCAGCATTTT	CASSWGPNQPQHF
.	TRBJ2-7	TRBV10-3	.	TGTGCCATCAAGGACTCGGGACTCTACGAGCAGTACTTC	CAIKDSGLYEQYF
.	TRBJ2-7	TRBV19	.	TGTGCCAGTAGTATGGGCATCTACGAGCAGTACTTC	CASSMGIYEQYF
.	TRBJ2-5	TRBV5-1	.	TGCGCCAGCTTCCCAGGCGGAGGGGAAGAGACCCAGTACTTC	CASFPGGGEETQYF
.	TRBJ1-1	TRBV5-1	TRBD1	TGCGCCAGCAGCTTGGTACAGGGGTACACTGAAGCTTTCTTT	CASSLVQGYTEAFF
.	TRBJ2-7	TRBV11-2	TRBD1	TGTGCCAGCAGCTTAGACGGGCGTAAGGGGGCCGAGCAGTACTTC	CASSLDGRKGAEQYF
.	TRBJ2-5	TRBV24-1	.	TGTGCCACCAGTGATTCTTCAGGGAGGCGTCAAGAGACCCAGTACTTC	CATSDSSGRRQETQYF
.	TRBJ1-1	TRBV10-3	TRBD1	TGTGCCATCAGTGGAGGACAGGTCATGAACACTGAAGCTTTCTTT	CAISGGQVMNTEAFF
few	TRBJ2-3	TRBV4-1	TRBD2	TGCGCCAGCAGCCTTGGACTAGCGGGAGCTGGAGATACGCAGTATTTT	CASSLGLAGAGDTQYF